This entry features one TCR beta chain sequence. Its antigen remains unidentified. The sample originates from a study of early T cells in non-severe SARS-CoV-2 infection. Study-level background: Sequenced bulk RNA came from whole blood that was unsorted, and chains were unpaired. Study-level results: Anti-spike CD8 responses were favored by VDJdb matching, which missed private and CD4 specificities.

Unique molecular identifiers (one per individual cDNA molecule) were attached. TCRdb processed the 5' RACE reads anew with MiXCR; each CDR3 protein has one entry. The table has about 50,000 distinct CDR3 sequences, around 16% seen once. The V gene lost 3 bases and the J gene lost 5 bases, with 14 bases spanning the gap. Germline V gene data show CDR1 as SGHDT and CDR2 as YYEEEE. This CDR3 has 14 residues. The sequences come from whole blood, collected at baseline. This receptor was taken from an adult who was a healthcare worker with PCR-confirmed SARS-CoV-2 infection or an uninfected control (not recorded which). The chain links TRBV5-6 to TRBJ1-2; the D gene is possibly TRBD1 (6 bases). The CDR3 spells CASSSPGQSYGYTF. As DNA, the CDR3 is TGTGCCAGCAGCTCGCCCGGACAGTCGTATGGCTACACCTTC.